This entry features one T cell receptor (beta chain) sequence. Its target is not known. Germline is not matched at one junction end, which may reflect a read error. All patients picked for sequencing had shown, by flow cytometry, an expansion of CD8+CD57+ cells. Blood was sampled before the patients had received any therapy. This sample is drawn from a study of CD8+CD57+ T cells in acquired aplastic anemia. The study's findings and limits: Patients shared 25 to 35 CD8+ CDR3 sequences with controls.

This CDR3 spans 14 amino acids. Germline V lookup: CDR1 ENHRY, CDR2 SYGVKD. Both TCR beta VDJ combination and CDR3 sequence profiling were carried out. Genomic DNA was the template for this profiling. TCRdb re-called the reads with MiXCR, one entry per CDR3 protein. The data hold 220,000 or so distinct CDR3 sequences, with roughly 60% observed a single time. This receptor was identified in a human donor with aplastic anemia. The sample was sorted CD4+, CD8+, or CD8+CD57+ T cells (not recorded which) from PBMCs. The chain is built from TRBV10-3 and TRBJ2-3; 7 bases fit TRBD2. CDR3 in DNA: TGTGCCACCAGTGACGCCGCGGGGGCAGATACGCAGTATTTT. Its translation: CATSDAAGADTQYF.